Included here is one TCR beta chain sequence, with context. This sample is drawn from a study of blood T cell repertoires in COVID-19. Study-level information: Researchers got acute and convalescent COVID-19 samples from the United States, Italy and Spain. Sources were T cells, B-cell-depleted T cells, or PBMCs; the material itself was cDNA or gDNA.

Trimming stripped 1 base from V and 3 bases from J, with 9 bases between. CDR1 is SGHNT and CDR2 is YYREEE in the germline V gene (reference sequence). The CDR3 is 14 amino acids. In the original analysis: Researchers report that nucleated cell counts were estimated from reference gene primer amplification. Using immunoSEQ multiplex PCR, the repertoire was profiled, and TCRdb retains in-frame clones only, with some absent. V, J and clone size reflect that table, while D and trimming were determined from the DNA. The repertoire holds around 230,000 clones, with 85% to 90% as singletons. The sequencing input was peripheral blood. The chain has TRBV5-4 and TRBJ2-3; maybe TRBD2 (6 bases). The receptor's source is a man in his fifties or sixties with COVID-19, enrolled during active disease. The CDR3 bases are TGTGCCAGCAGCTTGAATCTAGCGACAGATACGCAGTATTTT. It codes for CASSLNLATDTQYF.